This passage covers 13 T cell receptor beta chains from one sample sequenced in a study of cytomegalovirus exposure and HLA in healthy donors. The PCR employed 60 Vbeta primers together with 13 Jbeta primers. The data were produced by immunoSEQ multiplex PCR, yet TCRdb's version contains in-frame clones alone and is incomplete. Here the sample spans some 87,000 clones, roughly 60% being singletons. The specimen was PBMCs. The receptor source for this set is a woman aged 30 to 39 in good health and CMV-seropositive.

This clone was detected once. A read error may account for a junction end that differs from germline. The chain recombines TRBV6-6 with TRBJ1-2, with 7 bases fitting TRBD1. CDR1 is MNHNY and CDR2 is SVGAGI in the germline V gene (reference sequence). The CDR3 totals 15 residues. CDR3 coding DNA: TGTGCCAGCAGTCCGCTCCGGGACAGCAGTTATGGCTACCCCTTC. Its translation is CASSPLRDSSYGYPF.

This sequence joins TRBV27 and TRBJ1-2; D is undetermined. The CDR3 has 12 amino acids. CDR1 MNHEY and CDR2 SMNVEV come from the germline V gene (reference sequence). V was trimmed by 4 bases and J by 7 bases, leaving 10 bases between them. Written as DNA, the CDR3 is TGTGCCAGCAGTTCCTCCCTCGGTGGCTACACCTTC. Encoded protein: CASSSSLGGYTF.

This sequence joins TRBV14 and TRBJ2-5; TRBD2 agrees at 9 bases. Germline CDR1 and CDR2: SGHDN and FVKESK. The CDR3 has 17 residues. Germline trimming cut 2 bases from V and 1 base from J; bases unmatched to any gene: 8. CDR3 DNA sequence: TGTGCCAGCAGCCAATTCGCCGGGACTAGCTTCCAAGAGACCCAGTACTTC. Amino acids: CASSQFAGTSFQETQYF.

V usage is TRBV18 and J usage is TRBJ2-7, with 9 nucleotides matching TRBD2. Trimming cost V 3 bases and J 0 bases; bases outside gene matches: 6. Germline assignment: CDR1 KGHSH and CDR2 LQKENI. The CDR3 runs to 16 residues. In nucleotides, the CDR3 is TGTGCCAGCTCACCCCCCGGGACTAGCAACTCCTACGAGCAGTACTTC. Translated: CASSPPGTSNSYEQYF. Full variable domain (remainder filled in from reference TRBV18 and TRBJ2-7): NAGVMQNPRHLVRRRGQEARLRCSPMKGHSHVYWYRQLPEEGLKFMVYLQKENIIDESGMPKERFSAEFPKEGPSILRIQQVVRGDSAAYFCASSPPGTSNSYEQYFGPGTRLTVT.

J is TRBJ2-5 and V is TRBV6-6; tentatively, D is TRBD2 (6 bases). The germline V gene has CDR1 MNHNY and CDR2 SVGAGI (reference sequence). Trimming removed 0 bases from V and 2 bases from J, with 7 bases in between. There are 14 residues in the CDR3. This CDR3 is CASSYSGGQETQYF. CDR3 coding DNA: TGTGCCAGCAGTTACTCCGGGGGACAAGAGACCCAGTACTTC.

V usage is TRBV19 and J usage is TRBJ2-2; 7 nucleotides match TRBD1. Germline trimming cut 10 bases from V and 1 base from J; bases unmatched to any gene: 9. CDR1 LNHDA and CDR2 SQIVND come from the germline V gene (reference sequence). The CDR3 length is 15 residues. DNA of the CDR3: TGTGCCACCCAAAAGGGGGCCCTGAACACCGGGGAGCTGTTTTTT. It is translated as CATQKGALNTGELFF.

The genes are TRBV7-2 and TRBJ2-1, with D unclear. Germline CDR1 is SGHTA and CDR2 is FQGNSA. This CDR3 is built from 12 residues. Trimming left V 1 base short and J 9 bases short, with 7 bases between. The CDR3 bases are TGTGCCAGCAGCTTAGACGTCGGTGAGCAGTTCTTC. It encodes CASSLDVGEQFF.

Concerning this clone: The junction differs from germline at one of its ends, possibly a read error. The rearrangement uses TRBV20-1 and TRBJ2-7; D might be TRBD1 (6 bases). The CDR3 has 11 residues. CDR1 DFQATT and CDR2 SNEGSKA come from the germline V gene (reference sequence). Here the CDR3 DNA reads TGCAGTGCCAGAGGACAGCATGAGCAGTACTTC. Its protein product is CSARGQHEQYF.

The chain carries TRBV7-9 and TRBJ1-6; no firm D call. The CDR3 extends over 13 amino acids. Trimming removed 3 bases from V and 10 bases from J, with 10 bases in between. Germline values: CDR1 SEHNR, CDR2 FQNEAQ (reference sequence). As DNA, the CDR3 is TGTGCCAGCAGCTTTGGCCCAGGATCACCCCTCCACTTT. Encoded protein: CASSFGPGSPLHF.

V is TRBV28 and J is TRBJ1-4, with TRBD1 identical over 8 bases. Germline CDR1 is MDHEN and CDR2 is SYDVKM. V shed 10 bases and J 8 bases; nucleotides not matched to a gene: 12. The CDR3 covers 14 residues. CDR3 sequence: CATAPGQGREKLFF. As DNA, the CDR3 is TGTGCCACAGCCCCTGGACAGGGTCGGGAAAAACTGTTTTTT.

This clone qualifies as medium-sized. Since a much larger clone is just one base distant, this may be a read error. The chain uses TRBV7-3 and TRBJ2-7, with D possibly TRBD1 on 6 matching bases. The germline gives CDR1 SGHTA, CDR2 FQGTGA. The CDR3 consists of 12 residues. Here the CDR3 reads CSSSSGAYEQYF. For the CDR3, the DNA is TGTTCCAGCAGCTCAGGGGCCTACGAGCAGTACTTC.

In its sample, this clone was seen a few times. The CDR3 nucleotides read TGTGCCAGCAGTGATATCGCAGGGGAAGGAGGAAACACCATATATTTT. It translates to CASSDIAGEGGNTIYF. The J gene is TRBJ1-3, the V gene TRBV2; TRBD1 might be the D (6 bases). This CDR3 comprises 16 residues. Germline V gives CDR1 SNHLY, CDR2 FYNNEI. Trimming removed 3 bases from V and 4 bases from J, with 16 bases in between.

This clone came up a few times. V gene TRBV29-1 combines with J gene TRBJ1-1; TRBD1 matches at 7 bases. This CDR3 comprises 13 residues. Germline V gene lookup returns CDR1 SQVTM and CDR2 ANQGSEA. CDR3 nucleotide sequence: TGCACCTCCGGGGGGGGGACAGACACTGAAGCTTTCTTT. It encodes CTSGGGTDTEAFF.